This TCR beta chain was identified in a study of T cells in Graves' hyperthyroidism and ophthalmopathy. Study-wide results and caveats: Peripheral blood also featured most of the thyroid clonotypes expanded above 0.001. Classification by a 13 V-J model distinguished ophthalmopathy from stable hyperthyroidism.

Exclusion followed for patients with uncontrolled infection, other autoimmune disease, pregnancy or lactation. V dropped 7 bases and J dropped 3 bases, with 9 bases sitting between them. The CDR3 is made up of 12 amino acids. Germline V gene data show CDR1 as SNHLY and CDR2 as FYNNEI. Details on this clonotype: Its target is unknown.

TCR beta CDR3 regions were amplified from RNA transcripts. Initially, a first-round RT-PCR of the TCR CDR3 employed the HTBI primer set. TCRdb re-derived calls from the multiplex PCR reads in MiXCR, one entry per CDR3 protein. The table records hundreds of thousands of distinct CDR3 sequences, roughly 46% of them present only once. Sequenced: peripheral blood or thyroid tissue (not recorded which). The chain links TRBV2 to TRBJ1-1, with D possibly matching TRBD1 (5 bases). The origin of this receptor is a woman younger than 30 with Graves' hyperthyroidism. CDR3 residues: CASMGHDTEAFF. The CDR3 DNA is TGTGCCAGCATGGGGCATGACACTGAAGCTTTCTTT.